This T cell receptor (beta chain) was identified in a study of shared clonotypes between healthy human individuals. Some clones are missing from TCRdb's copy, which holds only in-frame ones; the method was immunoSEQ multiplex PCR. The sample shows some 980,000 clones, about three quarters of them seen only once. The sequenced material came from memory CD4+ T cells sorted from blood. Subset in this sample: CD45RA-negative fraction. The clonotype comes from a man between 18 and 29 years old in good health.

In nucleotides, the CDR3 is TGTGCCAGCAGGACAGGGGGGAACACCGGGGAGCTGTTTTTT. It is translated as CASRTGGNTGELFF. The chain couples TRBV5-8 to TRBJ2-2; 9 nucleotides align to TRBD1. Looked up from germline, CDR1 is SGHTS and CDR2 is YDEGEE. This CDR3 spans 14 amino acids. The trim removed 5 bases at V and 1 base at J, leaving 0 bases unmatched.